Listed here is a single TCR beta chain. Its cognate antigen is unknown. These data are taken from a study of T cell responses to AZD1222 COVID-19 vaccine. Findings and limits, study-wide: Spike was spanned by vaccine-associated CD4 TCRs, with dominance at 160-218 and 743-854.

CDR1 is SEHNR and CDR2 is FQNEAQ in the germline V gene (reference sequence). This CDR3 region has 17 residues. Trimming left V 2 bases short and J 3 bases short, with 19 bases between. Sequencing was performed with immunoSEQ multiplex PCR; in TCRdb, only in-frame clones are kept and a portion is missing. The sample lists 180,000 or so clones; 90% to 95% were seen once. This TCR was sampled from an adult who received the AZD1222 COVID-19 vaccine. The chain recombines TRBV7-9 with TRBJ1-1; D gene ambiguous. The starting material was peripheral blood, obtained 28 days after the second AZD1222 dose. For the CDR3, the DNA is TGTGCCAGCAGCTTATCTCGGTACTCTGGGCGTTACACTGAAGCTTTCTTT. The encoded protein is CASSLSRYSGRYTEAFF.